This TCR beta chain was observed in a study of cytotoxic CD8 clonotypes in ibrutinib-treated CLL. Study context: Average yields of around 260,000 productive templates and about 97,000 productive rearrangements characterized the samples.

Points on this clone: Its antigen remains unknown.

Overall study results and limits: The clonality went up when patients responded to ibrutinib and dropped back toward baseline at progression.

The CDR3 has 14 amino acids. V lost 4 bases and J lost 7, with 15 bases in between. The germline V gene encodes CDR1 SGHRS and CDR2 YFSETQ. The method was immunoSEQ multiplex PCR; TCRdb's version includes in-frame clones alone and lacks a portion of them. The sample yields some 140,000 clones, around four fifths seen once. This TCR was recovered from a human donor with chronic lymphocytic leukemia. This specimen consisted of PBMCs, obtained after 24 months of ibrutinib treatment. The chain has TRBV5-1 and TRBJ1-3; no clear D. The CDR3 bases are TGCGCCAGCAGCCCCTTCGACGCGGACAACACCATATATTTT. Its protein is CASSPFDADNTIYF.